What follows is one T cell receptor beta chain and its context. Its target is not known. This sample was taken from a study of cytomegalovirus exposure and HLA in healthy donors. Study-wide points: TCR beta sequences reportedly predicted most subjects' HLA-A and HLA-B alleles accurately. Trimming of TCR beta V- and J-genes showed a link, identified in a later analysis, to a missense DCLRE1C variant. As a later analysis showed, several of the most significant clusters appeared to be linked to common viral pathogens.

The PCR made use of 60 Vbeta and 13 Jbeta primers. Authors' methods: In a later analysis, 75 million to 95 million unique TCR beta chains included roughly 11 million shared by two or more donors. The assay was immunoSEQ multiplex PCR, and TCRdb's table has in-frame clones only and misses some. V and J calls and clone size are those listed in that table; D and trimming were worked out from the DNA. Its table lists approximately 79,000 clones. This CDR3 comprises 15 residues. Per the germline V gene, CDR1 is SGHDT and CDR2 is YYEEEE. Trimming took 0 bases from V and 0 from J, leaving 9 bases between them.

The chain has TRBV5-6 and TRBJ1-1; D not resolved. This TCR was sampled from a boy aged 5 to 17 in good health and CMV-seronegative. Specimen: PBMCs. CDR3 sequence (DNA): TGTGCCAGCAGCTTGGGCAGGAGGCTGAACACTGAAGCTTTCTTT. Its translation: CASSLGRRLNTEAFF.